The clone carrying this T cell receptor (beta chain) was detected many times. With V trimmed by 0 bases and J by 3 bases, 17 bases remained unmatched. The CDR3 has 20 amino acids. The V gene's germline CDR1 is MGHRA and CDR2 YSYEKL. This specimen belongs to a study of T cells in Graves' hyperthyroidism and ophthalmopathy. Overall study context: Blood was drawn when the patient was first diagnosed and still untreated.

Amplified TCR beta CDR3 regions derived from RNA transcripts. During a first-round RT-PCR of the TCR CDR3, the HTBI primer set was used. TCRdb re-derived calls from the multiplex PCR reads in MiXCR, one entry per CDR3 protein. Of 200,000 to 250,000 distinct CDR3 sequences in the sample, around 15% were seen once. Based on clinical symptoms, serum thyroxine and TRAb, thyroid ultrasound and orbital computed tomography, diagnoses were reached. The chain combines TRBV4-1 with TRBJ1-1; 9 bases fit TRBD1. This sequence originates from a woman younger than 35 with Graves' ophthalmopathy. Sequenced sample: blood. The CDR3 reads CASSQDSWRWTGAGDTEAFF. For the CDR3, the DNA is TGCGCCAGCAGCCAAGATTCCTGGAGGTGGACAGGGGCTGGGGACACTGAAGCTTTCTTT.